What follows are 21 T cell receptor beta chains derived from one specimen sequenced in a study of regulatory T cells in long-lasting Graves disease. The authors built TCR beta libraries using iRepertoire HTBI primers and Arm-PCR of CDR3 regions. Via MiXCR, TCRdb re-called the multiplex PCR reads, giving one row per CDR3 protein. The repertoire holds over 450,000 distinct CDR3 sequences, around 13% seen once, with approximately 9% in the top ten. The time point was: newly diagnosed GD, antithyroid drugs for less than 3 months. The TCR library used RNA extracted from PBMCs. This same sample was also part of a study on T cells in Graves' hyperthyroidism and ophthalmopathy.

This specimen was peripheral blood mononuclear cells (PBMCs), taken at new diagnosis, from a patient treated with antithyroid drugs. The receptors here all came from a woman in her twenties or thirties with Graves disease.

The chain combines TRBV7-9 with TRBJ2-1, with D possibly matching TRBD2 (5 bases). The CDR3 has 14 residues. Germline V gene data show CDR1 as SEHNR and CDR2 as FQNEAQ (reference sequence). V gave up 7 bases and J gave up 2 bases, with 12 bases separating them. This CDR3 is CASTQAGPYNEQFF. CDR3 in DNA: TGTGCCAGCACCCAGGCGGGTCCCTACAATGAGCAGTTCTTC.

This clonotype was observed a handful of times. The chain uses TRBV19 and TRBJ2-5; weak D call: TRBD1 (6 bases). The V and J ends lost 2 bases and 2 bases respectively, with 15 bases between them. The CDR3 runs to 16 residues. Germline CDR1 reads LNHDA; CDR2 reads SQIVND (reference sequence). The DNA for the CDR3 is TGTGCCAGTAGTATATCCTTCAGGGGCGATCAAGAGACCCAGTACTTC. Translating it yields CASSISFRGDQETQYF.

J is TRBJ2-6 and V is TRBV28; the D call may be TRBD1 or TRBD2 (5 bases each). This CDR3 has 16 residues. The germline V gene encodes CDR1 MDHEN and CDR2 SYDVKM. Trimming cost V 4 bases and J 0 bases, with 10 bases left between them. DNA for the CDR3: TGTGCCAGCAGTTCGGGACGCAACTCTGGGGCCAACGTCCTGACTTTC. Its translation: CASSSGRNSGANVLTF.

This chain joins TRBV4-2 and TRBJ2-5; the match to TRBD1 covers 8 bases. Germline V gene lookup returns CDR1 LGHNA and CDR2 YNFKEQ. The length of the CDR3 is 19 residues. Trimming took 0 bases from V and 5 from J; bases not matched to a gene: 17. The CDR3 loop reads CASSQDPLFKTGARETQYF. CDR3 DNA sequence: TGTGCCAGCAGCCAAGATCCGCTCTTTAAGACAGGGGCACGTGAGACCCAGTACTTC.

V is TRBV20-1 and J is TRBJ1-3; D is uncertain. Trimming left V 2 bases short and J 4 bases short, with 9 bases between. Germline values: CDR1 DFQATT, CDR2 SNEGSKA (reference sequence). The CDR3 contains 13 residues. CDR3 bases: TGCAGTGCTAGACTGGGTCAAGGAAACACCATATATTTT. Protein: CSARLGQGNTIYF.

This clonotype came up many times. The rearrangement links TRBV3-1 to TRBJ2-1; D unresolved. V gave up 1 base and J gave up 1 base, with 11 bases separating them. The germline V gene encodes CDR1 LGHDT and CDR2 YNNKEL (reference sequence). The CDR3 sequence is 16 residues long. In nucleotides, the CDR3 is TGTGCCAGCAGCCAAGCCTCAGGAGTATCCTACAATGAGCAGTTCTTC. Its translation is CASSQASGVSYNEQFF.

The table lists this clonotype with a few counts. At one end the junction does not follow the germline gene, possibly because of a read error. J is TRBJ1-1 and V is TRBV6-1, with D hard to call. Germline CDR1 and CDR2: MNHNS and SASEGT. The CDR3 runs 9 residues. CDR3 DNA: TGTGCCAGGGGCACTGAAGGTTTCTTT. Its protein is CARGTEGFF.

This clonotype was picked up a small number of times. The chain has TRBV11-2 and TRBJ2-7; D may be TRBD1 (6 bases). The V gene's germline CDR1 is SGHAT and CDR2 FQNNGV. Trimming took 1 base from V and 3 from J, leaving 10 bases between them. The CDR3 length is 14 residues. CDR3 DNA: TGTGCCAGCAGCTTAGTCCGGGACAACTACGAGCAGTACTTC. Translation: CASSLVRDNYEQYF.

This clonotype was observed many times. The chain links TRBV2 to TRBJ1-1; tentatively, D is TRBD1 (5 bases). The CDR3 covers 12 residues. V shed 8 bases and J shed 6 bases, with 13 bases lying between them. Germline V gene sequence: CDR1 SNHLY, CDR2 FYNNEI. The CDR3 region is CASEPEGSEAFF. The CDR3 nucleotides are TGTGCCAGCGAGCCAGAGGGGTCTGAAGCTTTCTTT.

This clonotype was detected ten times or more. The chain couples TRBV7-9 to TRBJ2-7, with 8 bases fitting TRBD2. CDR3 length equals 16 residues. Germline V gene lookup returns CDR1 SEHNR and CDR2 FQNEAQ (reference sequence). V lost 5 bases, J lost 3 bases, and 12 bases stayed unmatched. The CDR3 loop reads CASSPFGSSGSYEQYF. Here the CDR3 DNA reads TGTGCCAGCAGCCCCTTTGGGTCGAGCGGGAGCTACGAGCAGTACTTC.

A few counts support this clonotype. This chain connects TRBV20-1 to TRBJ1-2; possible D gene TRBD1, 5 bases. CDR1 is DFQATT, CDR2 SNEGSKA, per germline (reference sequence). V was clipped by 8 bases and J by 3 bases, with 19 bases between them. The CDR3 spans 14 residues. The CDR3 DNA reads TGCAGTACTTTCTCTTGGGGAGGGGACTATGGCTACACCTTC. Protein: CSTFSWGGDYGYTF.

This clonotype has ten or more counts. CDR3 in DNA: TGTGCCAGCAGCACAGGCCGTGAAGCTTTCTTT. Translating gives CASSTGREAFF. The gene calls are TRBV27 and TRBJ1-1, with a tentative D call TRBD1 (5 bases). Germline V gene data show CDR1 as MNHEY and CDR2 as SMNVEV (reference sequence). The CDR3 has 11 residues. Trimming removed 6 bases from V and 7 bases from J, with 9 bases in between.

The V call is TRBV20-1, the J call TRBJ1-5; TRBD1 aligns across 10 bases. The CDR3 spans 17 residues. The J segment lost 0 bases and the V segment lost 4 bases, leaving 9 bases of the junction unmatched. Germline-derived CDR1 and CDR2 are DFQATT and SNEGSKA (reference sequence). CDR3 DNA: TGCAGTGCTACGACAGGGGGCCGGGGATATAGCAATCAGCCCCAGCATTTT. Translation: CSATTGGRGYSNQPQHF.

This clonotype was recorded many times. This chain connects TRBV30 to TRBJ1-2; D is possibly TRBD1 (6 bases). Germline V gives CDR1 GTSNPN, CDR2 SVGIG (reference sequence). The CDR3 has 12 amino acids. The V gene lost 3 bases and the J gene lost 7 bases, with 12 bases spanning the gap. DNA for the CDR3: TGTGCCTGGAGCCCACAGGGTTTTGGCTACACCTTC. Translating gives CAWSPQGFGYTF.

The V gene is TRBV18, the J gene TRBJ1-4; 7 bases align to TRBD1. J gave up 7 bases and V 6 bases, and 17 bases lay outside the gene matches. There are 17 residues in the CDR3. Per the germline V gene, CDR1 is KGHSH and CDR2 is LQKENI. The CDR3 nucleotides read TGTGCCAGCTCCGACACCTTAAGTCGGACAGGCGGTGAAAAACTGTTTTTT. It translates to CASSDTLSRTGGEKLFF. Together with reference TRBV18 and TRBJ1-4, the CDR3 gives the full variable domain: NAGVMQNPRHLVRRRGQEARLRCSPMKGHSHVYWYRQLPEEGLKFMVYLQKENIIDESGMPKERFSAEFPKEGPSILRIQQVVRGDSAAYFCASSDTLSRTGGEKLFFGSGTQLSVL.

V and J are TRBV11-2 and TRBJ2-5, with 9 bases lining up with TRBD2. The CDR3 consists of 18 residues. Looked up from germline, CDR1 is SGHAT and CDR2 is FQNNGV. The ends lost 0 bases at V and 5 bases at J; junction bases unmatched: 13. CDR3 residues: CASSLDLSGGRATETQYF. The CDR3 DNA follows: TGTGCCAGCAGCTTAGATCTGAGTGGCGGGAGGGCCACCGAGACCCAGTACTTC.

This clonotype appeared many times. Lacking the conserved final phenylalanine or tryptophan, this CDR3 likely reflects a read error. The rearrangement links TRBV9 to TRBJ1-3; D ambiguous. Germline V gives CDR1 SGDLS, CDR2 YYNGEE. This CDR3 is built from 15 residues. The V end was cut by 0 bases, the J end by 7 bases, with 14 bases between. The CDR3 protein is CASSVEGDSQNTIYS. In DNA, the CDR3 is TGTGCCAGCAGCGTAGAAGGAGACTCTCAGAACACCATATATTCT.

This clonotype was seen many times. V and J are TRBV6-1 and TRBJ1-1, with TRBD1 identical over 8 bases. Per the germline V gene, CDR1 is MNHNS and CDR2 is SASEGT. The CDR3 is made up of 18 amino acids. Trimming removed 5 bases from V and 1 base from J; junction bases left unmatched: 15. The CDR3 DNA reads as TGTGCCAGCAGTCCCACGGGGGACAGGTTGGCGAGGAACACTGAAGCTTTCTTT. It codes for CASSPTGDRLARNTEAFF.

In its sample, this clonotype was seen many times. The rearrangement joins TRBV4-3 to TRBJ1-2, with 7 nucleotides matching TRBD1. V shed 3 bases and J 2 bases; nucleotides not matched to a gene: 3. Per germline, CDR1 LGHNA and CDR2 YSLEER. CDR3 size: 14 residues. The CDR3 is CASSHGTANYGYTF. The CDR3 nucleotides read TGCGCCAGCAGCCACGGGACAGCAAACTATGGCTACACCTTC.

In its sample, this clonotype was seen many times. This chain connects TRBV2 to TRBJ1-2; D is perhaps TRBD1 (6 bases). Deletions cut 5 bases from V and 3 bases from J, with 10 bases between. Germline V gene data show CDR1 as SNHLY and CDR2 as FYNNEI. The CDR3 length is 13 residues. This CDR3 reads CASSRDKDYGYTF. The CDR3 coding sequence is TGTGCCAGCAGTCGGGACAAAGACTATGGCTACACCTTC.

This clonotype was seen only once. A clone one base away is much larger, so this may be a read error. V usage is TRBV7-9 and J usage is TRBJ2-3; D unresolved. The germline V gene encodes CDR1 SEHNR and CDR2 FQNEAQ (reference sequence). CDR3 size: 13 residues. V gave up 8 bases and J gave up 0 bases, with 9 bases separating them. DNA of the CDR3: TGTGCCAGCGGCTCTCAAAGCACAGATACGCAGTATTTT. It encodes CASGSQSTDTQYF.